The subject of this entry is one TCR beta chain. Its target antigen remains unknown. One base away there is no much larger clone; base qualities are not given. This sample was taken from a study of blood T cell repertoires in COVID-19 (dated by TCRdb to the early 2020s). Regarding the study in general: For ImmuneRACE Cohort 3, a participant was defined as recovered based on two consecutive negative NP/OP PCR tests, clearance by a healthcare professional, or resolution of symptoms. The repertoires were released in a freely available public database meant as a resource for research on the immune response to SARS-CoV-2. Sample metadata almost always included a de-identified subject ID, COVID-19 status, age in years and sex. Subjects who had been exposed to COVID-19, were actively infected with it, or had recovered from it provided the deeply sampled blood TCRbeta repertoires that made up the dataset. Collaborator samples came from the United States, Italy and Spain and covered acute and convalescent phases of COVID-19. Where HLA class I and class II types were available, the types were taken from metadata supplied by the sample provider, not from assay-based typing. The prospective study material was composed of cDNA or gDNA derived from T cells, B-cell-depleted T cells, or PBMCs. Samples were obtained from the ongoing ImmuneRACE study (first 160 participants) and from 1,254 subjects provided by 6 global collaborators. General findings and caveats noted by the study authors: Clinical and demographic metadata were provided uncurated, with the amount varying by source and participant.

TCRbeta CDR3 regions were amplified from genomic DNA using the immunoSEQ Assay, a bias-controlled multiplex PCR. Processing in the source paper ran as follows. Nucleated cell counts per sample were estimated from amplification of reference gene primers within the assay. To quantify the absolute abundance of each unique TCRbeta CDR3 rearrangement, sequence reads were collapsed and filtered. For each sample, productive Simpson clonality was calculated as the square root of Simpson's diversity index across productive rearrangements. The clones in this table, taken by TCRdb from immuneACCESS, are in-frame only. Not every clone is retained; where verified, under half of the shortfall comes from an unresolved V gene, and the cause of the rest is unknown. The DNA was the basis for D and trimming; V, J and clone size are from that table. Across this sample there are roughly 200,000 clones, with around 85% seen only once. Approximately 3.1% of the sample lies in the top ten.

The germline V gene provides CDR1 SGHDN and CDR2 FVKESK. CDR3 length: 18 amino acids, cysteine to phenylalanine. The retained sequence is limited to the CDR3, 54 bases, with the frame set at the first base. V loses 0 bases at its end and J loses 6 bases; junction bases beyond the gene matches: 17. Participants in the prospective study were aged roughly 18 to 100 years, lived in about two dozen United States geographic areas, and enrolled through a virtual design. In the prospective study, participants were assigned to cohorts based on the clinical history participants reported in a screening survey and a study questionnaire. Each participant in the prospective study had whole blood, serum and a nasopharyngeal or oropharyngeal swab collected by mobile phlebotomists. Additional blood draws and questionnaires over an approximately 2-month period could optionally be provided by prospective study participants. Blood samples from the prospective study were shipped frozen or at room temperature prior to DNA extraction.

The sequencing input was PBMCs or T cells enriched from blood (not recorded which). The receptor was derived from a woman aged 50 to 60 in a cohort exposed to, infected with or recovered from COVID-19 (not recorded which). Recombination joined TRBV14 with TRBJ2-7; 7 middle bases align to TRBD1. CDR3 loop: CASSQERDRVSPRGEQYF. The DNA sequence reads TGTGCCAGCAGCCAAGAACGAGACAGGGTTTCACCCAGGGGCGAGCAGTACTTC.